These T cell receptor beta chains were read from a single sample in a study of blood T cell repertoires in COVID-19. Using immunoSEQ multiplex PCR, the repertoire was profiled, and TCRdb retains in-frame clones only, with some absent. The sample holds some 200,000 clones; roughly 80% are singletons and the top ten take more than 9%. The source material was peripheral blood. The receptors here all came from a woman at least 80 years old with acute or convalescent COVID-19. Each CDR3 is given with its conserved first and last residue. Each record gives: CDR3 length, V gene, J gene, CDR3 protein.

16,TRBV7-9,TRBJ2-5,CASSTRTSSHRETQYF
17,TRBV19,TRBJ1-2,CASSIDRFARSVDGYTF
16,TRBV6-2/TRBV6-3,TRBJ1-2,CASSSPPGQGPYGYTF
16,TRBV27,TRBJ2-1,CASSTGQGDPYNEQFF
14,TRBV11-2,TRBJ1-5,CASSWGGEGQPQHF
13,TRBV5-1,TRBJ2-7,CASRQGSSYEQYF
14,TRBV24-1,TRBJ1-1,CATSDPGDDAEAFF
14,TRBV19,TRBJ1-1,CASSMDRMNTEAFF
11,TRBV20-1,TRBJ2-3,CSATGQNTQYF
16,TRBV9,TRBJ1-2,CASSVAPQGVNYGYTF
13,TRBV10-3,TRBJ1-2,CAISEGQAYGYTF
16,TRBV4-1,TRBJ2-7,CASSQEGGSPVYEQYF
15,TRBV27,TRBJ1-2,CASSLLGSHPWGYTF
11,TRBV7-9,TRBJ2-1,CASSPGIFGFF
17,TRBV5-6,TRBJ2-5,CASSLVVGTSYKETQYF
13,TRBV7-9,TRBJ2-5,CASESFPEETQYF
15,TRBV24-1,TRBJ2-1,CATSDFRGGVDEQFF
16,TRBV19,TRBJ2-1,CASSPVRTSGVGEQFF
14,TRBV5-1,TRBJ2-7,CASTLGGGAYEQYF
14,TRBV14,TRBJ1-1,CASSRRTTNTEAFF
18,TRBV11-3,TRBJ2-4,CASSSLGTGPARSDIQYF
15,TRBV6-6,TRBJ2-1,CASSPTGYTYNEQFF
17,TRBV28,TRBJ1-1,CASSLSLNRGMNTEAFF
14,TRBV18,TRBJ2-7,CASSPLTGKDEQYF
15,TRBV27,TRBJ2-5,CASRTSGGLSETQYF
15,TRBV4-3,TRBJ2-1,CASSRLAGGPVEQFF
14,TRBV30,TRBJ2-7,CAQGGTQVGGEQYF
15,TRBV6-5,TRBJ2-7,CASSYSSGHQYEQYF
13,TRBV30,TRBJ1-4,CALLGPVKEKLFF
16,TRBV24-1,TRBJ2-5,CATSDLASGVQETQYF
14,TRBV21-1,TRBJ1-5,CASSAHRIVQPQHF
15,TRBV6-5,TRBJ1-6,CASSSRDRGNSPLHF
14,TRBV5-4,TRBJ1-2,CASSPTGANYGYTF
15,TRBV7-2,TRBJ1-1,CASSLRGALNTEAFF
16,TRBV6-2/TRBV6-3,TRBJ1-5,CASSYSPGQRNQPQHF
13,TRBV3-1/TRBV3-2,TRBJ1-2,CASSSQGDRGYTF
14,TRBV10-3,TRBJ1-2,CAISESTDGYGYTF
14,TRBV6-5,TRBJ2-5,CASSYSTSGETQYF
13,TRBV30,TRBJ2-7,CAWSVQGTAKQYF
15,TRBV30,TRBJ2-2,CAWRHRGKGTGELFF
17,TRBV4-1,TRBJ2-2,CASSRAVYRTSTGELFF
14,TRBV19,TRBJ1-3,CASQGALSGNTIYF
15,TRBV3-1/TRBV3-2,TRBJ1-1,CASSRGSYLNTEAFF
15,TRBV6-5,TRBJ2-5,CASSPLAGGDVTQYF
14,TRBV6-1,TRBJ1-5,CASSRTGDNQPQHF
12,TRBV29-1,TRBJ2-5,CSVSSGGETQYF
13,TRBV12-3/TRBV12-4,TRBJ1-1,CASSSGTLGAAFF
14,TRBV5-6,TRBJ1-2,CASSLPSGAGGYTF
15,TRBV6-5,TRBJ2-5,CASNPRGEGGETQYF
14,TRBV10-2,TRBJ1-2,CASSPGTGVGGYTF
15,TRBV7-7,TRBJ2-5,CASSLAGGSQETQYF
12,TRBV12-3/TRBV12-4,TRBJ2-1,CASTPAASGRIF
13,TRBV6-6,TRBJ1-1,CASIPAGVTEAFF
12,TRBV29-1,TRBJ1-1,CSVVAGNTEAFF
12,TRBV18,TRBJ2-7,CASSPSSYEQYF
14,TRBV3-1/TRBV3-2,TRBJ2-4,CASSPTSVKNIQYF
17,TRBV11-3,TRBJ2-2,CASSAPPGHPNTGELFF
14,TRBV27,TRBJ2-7,CASSRHRTGDEQYF
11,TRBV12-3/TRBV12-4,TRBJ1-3,CASSFLNTIYF
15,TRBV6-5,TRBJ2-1,CASSKTGVRYNEQFF